This T cell receptor beta chain was recorded in a study of blood T cell repertoires in COVID-19. Study overall: The cDNA or gDNA used as material had been derived from T cells, B-cell-depleted T cells, or PBMCs.

In the original processing: It was from reference gene primer amplification that nucleated cell counts were estimated. Generated by immunoSEQ multiplex PCR, the TCRdb table keeps only in-frame clones and is missing some. The D gene and trimming were derived from the DNA, and the V and J assignments and clone size from that table. The table lists about 200,000 clones, 80% to 95% of them singletons, with approximately 0.77% in the top ten. V lost 3 bases to trimming and J lost 2 bases, with 18 bases between them. CDR3 length: 18 residues. In germline, CDR1 is KGHDR, CDR2 SFDVKD. This receptor was taken from a man in his fifties or sixties with COVID-19, enrolled during active disease. Sequencing input: peripheral blood. V gene TRBV24-1 combines with J gene TRBJ2-2; perhaps TRBD1 as D (5 bases). For the CDR3, the DNA is TGTGCCACCAGTGATAGATCAGGGAAGTTTCGAAACACCGGGGAGCTGTTTTTT. It yields the protein CATSDRSGKFRNTGELFF.